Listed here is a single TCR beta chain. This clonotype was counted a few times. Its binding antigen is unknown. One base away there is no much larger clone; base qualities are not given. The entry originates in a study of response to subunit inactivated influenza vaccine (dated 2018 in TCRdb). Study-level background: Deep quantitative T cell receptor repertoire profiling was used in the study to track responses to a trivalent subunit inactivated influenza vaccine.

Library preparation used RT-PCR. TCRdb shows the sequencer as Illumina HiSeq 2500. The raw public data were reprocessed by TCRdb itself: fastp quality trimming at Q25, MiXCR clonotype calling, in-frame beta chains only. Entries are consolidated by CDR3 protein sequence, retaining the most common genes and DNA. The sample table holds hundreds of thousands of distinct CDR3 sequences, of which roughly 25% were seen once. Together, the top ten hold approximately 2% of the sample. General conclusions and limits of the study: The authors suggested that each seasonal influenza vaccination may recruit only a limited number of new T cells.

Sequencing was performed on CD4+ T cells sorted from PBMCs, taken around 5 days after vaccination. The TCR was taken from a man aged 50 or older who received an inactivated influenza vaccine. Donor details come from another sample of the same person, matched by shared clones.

The CDR3 is CASSSGLAALNGYTQYF. DNA sequence: TGTGCCAGCAGCTCCGGTCTAGCGGCCTTAAATGGGTATACGCAGTATTTT. Recombination connected TRBV5-5 to TRBJ2-3; 7 junctional bases match TRBD2. From V the trimming removes 3 bases and from J it removes 7 bases, while the gene matches leave 17 bases of the junction unaccounted for. The germline V gene (reference sequence) gives CDR1 as SGHKS and CDR2 as YYEKEE. The CDR3 contains 17 residues, cysteine and phenylalanine counted. Of the read, only the CDR3 DNA is kept; its 51 bases are in frame from base 1.